This T cell receptor (beta chain) was sequenced for a study of CD8 T cells in ankylosing spondylitis. TCRdb fed the 5' RACE reads into MiXCR, producing one record per CDR3 protein. The sample holds hundreds of thousands of distinct CDR3 sequences, roughly 17% seen once. This clonotype was counted a few times. The target antigen is unknown. Study-wide results and limits: Disease-associated clones were CD8+ and fairly uncommon in peripheral blood. Seemingly distinctive of ankylosing spondylitis blood was a TCR beta motif formed by eight highly homologous variants. Before this, some motif variants had been reported in reactive arthritis synovial fluid and blood.

V lost 2 bases and J lost 7; bases outside the gene matches: 1. The CDR3 runs to 13 residues. This clonotype was sampled from a male donor with ankylosing spondylitis. The chain uses TRBV12-3 or TRBV12-4 and TRBJ2-2, with TRBD2 matching 7 bases. Sequencing input: blood, either unsorted or a sorted T cell fraction (not recorded which). The CDR3 sequence: CASSLWGGGELFF. The CDR3 DNA is TGTGCCAGCAGTTTATGGGGGGGCGGGGAGCTGTTTTTT.